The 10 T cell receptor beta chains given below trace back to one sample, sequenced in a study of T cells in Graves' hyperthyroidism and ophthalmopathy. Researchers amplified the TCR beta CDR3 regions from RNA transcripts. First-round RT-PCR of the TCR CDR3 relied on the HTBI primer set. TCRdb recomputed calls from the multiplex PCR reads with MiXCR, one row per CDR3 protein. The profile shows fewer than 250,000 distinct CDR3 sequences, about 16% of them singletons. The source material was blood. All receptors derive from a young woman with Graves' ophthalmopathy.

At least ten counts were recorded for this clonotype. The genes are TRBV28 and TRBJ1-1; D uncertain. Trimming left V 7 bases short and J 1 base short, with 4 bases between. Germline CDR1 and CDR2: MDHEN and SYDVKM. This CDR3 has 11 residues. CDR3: CASTGNTEAFF. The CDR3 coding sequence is TGTGCCAGCACCGGGAACACTGAAGCTTTCTTT.

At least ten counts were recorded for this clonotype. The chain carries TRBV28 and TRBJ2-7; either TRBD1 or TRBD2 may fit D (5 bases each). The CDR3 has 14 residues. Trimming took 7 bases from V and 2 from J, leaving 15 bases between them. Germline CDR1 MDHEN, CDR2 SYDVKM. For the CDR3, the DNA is TGTGCCAGCAATGGGGCGGGCGGTGCCTACGAGCAGTACTTC. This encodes CASNGAGGAYEQYF.

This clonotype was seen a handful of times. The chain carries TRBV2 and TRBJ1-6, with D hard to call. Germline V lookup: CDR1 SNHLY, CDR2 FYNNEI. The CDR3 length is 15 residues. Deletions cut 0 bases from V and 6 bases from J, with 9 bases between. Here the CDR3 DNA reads TGTGCCAGCAGTGAAGCGGGCGGCCCTAATTCACCCCTCCACTTT. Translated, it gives CASSEAGGPNSPLHF.

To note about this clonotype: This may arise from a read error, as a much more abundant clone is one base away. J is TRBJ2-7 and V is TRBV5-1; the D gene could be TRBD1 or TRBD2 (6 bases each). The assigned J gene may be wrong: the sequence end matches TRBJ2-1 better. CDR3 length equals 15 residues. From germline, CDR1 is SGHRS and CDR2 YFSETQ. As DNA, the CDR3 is TGCGCCAGCAGCCCCGCCGTGGGGGGCTCCTACGAGCAGTTCTTC. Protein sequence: CASSPAVGGSYEQFF.

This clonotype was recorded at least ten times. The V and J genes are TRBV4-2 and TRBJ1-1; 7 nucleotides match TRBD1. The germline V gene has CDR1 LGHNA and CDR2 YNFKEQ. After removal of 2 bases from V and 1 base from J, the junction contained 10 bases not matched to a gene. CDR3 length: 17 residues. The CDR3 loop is CASSQSLKGAGNTEAFF. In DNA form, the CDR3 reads TGTGCCAGCAGCCAAAGTCTAAAGGGGGCGGGGAACACTGAAGCTTTCTTT.

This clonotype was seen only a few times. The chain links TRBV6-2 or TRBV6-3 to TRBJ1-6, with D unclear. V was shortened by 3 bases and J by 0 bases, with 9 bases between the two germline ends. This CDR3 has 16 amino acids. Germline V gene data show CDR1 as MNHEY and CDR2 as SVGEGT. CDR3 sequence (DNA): TGTGCCAGCAGTTATTTGGCCTCCTCCTATAATTCACCCCTCCACTTT. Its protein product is CASSYLASSYNSPLHF.

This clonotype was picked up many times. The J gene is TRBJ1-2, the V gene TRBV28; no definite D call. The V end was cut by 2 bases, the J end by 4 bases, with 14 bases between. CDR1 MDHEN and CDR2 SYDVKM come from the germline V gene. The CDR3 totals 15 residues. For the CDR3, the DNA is TGTGCCAGCAGTTTACCCCGACGGAATCTCTATGGCTACACCTTC. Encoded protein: CASSLPRRNLYGYTF.

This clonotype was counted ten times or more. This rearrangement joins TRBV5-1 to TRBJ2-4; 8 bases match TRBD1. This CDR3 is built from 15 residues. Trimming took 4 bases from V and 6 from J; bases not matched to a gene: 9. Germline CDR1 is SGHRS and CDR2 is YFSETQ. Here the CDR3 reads CASSEIGQGGNIQYF. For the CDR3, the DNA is TGCGCCAGCAGCGAAATCGGACAGGGTGGAAACATTCAGTACTTC. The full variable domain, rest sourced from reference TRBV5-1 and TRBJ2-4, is KAGVTQTPRYLIKTRGQQVTLSCSPISGHRSVSWYQQTPGQGLQFLFEYFSETQRNKGNFPGRFSGRQFSNSRSEMNVSTLELGDSALYLCASSEIGQGGNIQYFGAGTRLSVL.

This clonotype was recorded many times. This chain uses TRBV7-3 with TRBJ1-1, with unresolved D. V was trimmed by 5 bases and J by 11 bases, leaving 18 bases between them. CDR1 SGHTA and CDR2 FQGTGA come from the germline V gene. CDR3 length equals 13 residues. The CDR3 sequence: CASSPDPGDYAFF. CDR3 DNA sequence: TGTGCCAGCAGCCCGGACCCAGGTGATTACGCTTTCTTT.

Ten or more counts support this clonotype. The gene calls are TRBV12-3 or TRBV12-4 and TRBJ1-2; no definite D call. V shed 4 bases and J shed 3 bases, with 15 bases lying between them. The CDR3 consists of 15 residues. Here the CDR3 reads CASSYAGRRHYGYTF. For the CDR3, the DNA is TGTGCCAGCAGTTACGCCGGTAGGAGGCACTATGGCTACACCTTC.